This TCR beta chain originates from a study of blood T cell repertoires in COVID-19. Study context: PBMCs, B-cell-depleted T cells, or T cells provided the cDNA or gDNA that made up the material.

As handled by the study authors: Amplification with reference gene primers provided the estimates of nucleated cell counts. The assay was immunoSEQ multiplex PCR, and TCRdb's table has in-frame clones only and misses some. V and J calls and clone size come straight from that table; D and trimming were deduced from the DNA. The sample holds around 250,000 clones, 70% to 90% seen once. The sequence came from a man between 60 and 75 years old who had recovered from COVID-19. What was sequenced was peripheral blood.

The CDR3 sequence: CAWSPGQGNYGYTF. The CDR3 nucleotides read TGTGCCTGGAGCCCGGGACAGGGGAACTATGGCTACACCTTC. The chain uses TRBV30 and TRBJ1-2, with TRBD1 matching 10 bases. This CDR3 comprises 14 residues. The J segment lost 2 bases and the V segment lost 3 bases, leaving 3 bases of the junction unmatched. The germline V gene has CDR1 GTSNPN and CDR2 SVGIG (reference sequence).